The clone carrying this TCR beta chain was seen a few times. These data belong to a study of blood T cell repertoires in COVID-19. Study information: Donors in the United States, Italy and Spain gave samples during acute or convalescent COVID-19.

Trimming cost V 2 bases and J 2 bases, with 10 bases left between them. CDR3 length equals 14 residues. In germline, CDR1 is SGHAT, CDR2 FQDESV (reference sequence). In the original processing: The assay estimated nucleated cells by amplifying reference gene primers. The assay was immunoSEQ multiplex PCR, and TCRdb's table has in-frame clones only and misses some. V, J and clone size are taken as reported in that table, and D and trimming were inferred from the DNA itself. Counted here are 110,000 or so clones, 85% to 90% occurring once; the ten biggest clones make up 15% to 20%. The sequence derives from a human donor with acute or convalescent COVID-19. The donor label of this sample is uncertain. The sequenced material came from peripheral blood. The J gene is TRBJ2-7, the V gene TRBV11-1, with unresolved D. As DNA, the CDR3 is TGTGCCAGCAGCTTAACAGCTCCAACCTACGAGCAGTACTTC. Translation gives CASSLTAPTYEQYF.